This T cell receptor (beta chain) was recorded in a study of OX40 agonist ivuxolimab in advanced cancers. At the level of the study: Partial responses were seen in three patients, one with hepatocellular carcinoma and two with cutaneous melanoma.

Blood sampling was done at baseline, cycle 4 day 1, and cycle 7 day 1. Points on this clone: Its antigen is still unknown.

The repertoire was sequenced with immunoSEQ multiplex PCR; TCRdb's copy has only in-frame clones and lacks some. Found here are about 64,000 clones, roughly 89% of them singletons; the top ten hold under 3.5%. Study conclusions and caveats: Among T cells, CD8+ cells averaged more expanded clones than CD4+ cells.

The CDR3 loop spans 17 amino acids. V gave up 7 bases and J gave up 3 bases, with 19 bases separating them. Germline CDR1 reads LNHDA; CDR2 reads SQIVND (reference sequence). The J gene is TRBJ2-6, the V gene TRBV19, with D tentatively TRBD1 or TRBD2 (6 bases each). Sequencing used CD4+ or CD8+ T cells sorted from blood, obtained in a trial of the OX40 agonist ivuxolimab. This clonotype was sampled from an adult with an advanced solid tumor such as melanoma, head and neck, liver or kidney cancer. The CDR3 reads CASMRDGYRVGANVLTF. CDR3 DNA sequence: TGTGCCAGTATGCGGGATGGTTACAGGGTTGGGGCCAACGTCCTGACTTTC.